This T cell receptor (beta chain) was profiled in a study of blood T cell repertoires in COVID-19. Study details: Acute and convalescent COVID-19 specimens originated in the United States, Italy and Spain. T cells, B-cell-depleted T cells, or PBMCs provided the cDNA or gDNA that served as material.

Source study methods: The authors estimated nucleated cell counts from reference gene primer amplification. This table comes from immunoSEQ multiplex PCR, and its TCRdb copy is limited to in-frame clones, with some not included. Clone size and V and J calls were adopted from that table, with D and trimming inferred from the DNA. The profile shows approximately 69,000 clones, 75% to 85% of them singletons. This sequence was found in a woman in her 70s with acute or convalescent COVID-19. The specimen was peripheral blood.

The CDR3 DNA reads TGTGCCAGCAGTTTCCTTAACACCGGGGAGCTGTTTTTT. Residues: CASSFLNTGELFF. The chain is built from TRBV27 and TRBJ2-2; D unclear. Germline V lookup: CDR1 MNHEY, CDR2 SMNVEV (reference sequence). The CDR3 has 13 residues. V lost 3 bases and J 2 bases, leaving 4 bases between the germline ends.